A single TCR beta chain is shown here with its context. The sample is drawn from a study of PD-L1 blockade in urothelial cancer. Study overall: Administration of atezolizumab to patients began at some point between 2013 and 2014, at 1,200 mg intravenously every 3 weeks. Earlier, patients had received 0 to 3 chemotherapy regimens. About 90% of the roughly 30 patients were men whose urothelial cancer was bladder-origin. Blood gave a median around 140,000 T cells.

Profiling relied on immunoSEQ multiplex PCR, and the TCRdb table lists in-frame clones only, not all of them. The table records 30,000 to 40,000 clones, approximately 80% of them present only once. Time point defined: pretreatment peripheral blood. The CDR3 is 17 amino acids. The V segment lost 4 bases and the J segment 7 bases; nucleotides outside the gene matches: 13. Germline V CDR1 and CDR2: SGHNT, YYREEE (reference sequence). The rearrangement uses TRBV5-4 and TRBJ2-2; 10 bases map to TRBD2. The material sequenced was PBMCs, taken around atezolizumab (anti-PD-L1) treatment. The source is a man of 80 years or more with urothelial cancer. The DNA for the CDR3 is TGTGCCAGCAGCCCTAGGGGAGCGGGAGGGCCTGGCGGGGAGCTGTTTTTT. Its protein is CASSPRGAGGPGGELFF.